A selection of T cell receptor beta chains follows, all from one sample in a study of blood T cell repertoires in COVID-19. Data came from immunoSEQ multiplex PCR; TCRdb stores just in-frame clones and leaves some out. This sample has around 200,000 clones, with around 80% found just once. The sequencing sample was made of peripheral blood. The receptors were sampled from a woman of 80 years or more with active or convalescent COVID-19. CDR3s include the opening cysteine and the closing phenylalanine or tryptophan. The D gene is left open where the match is weak. Clone size is given for some rows only: seen once, a few or many times, or a class if the clone is expanded.

v_gene	abundance	j_gene	d_gene	CDR3nt	CDR3aa
TRBV11-2	-	TRBJ2-5	TRBD2	TGTGCCAGCAGCTTGGTTTTGGCGAGCGGGGGGGCCTTAGAGACCCAGTACTTC	CASSLVLASGGALETQYF
TRBV6-2/TRBV6-3	once	TRBJ2-7	-	TGTGCCAGCAGCCACCGACTGAGTCCCTCCTACGAGCAGTACTTC	CASSHRLSPSYEQYF
TRBV3-1/TRBV3-2	-	TRBJ2-3	TRBD2	TGTGCCAGCAGCCAAGTCCGCGGGGGGACAGATACGCAGTATTTT	CASSQVRGGTDTQYF
TRBV6-5	few	TRBJ1-2	TRBD1	TGTGCCAGCAGTTACCGAATGGACAGGGTCTATGGCTACACCTTC	CASSYRMDRVYGYTF
TRBV7-9	-	TRBJ1-1	TRBD1	TGTGCCAGCAAGAGGCAGGGGGCCATGAACACTGAAGCTTTCTTT	CASKRQGAMNTEAFF
TRBV7-9	-	TRBJ2-1	-	TGTGCCAGCAGCACCGACGGGAGCTCCTACAATGAGCAGTTCTTC	CASSTDGSSYNEQFF
TRBV3-1/TRBV3-2	-	TRBJ2-3	TRBD1	TGTGCCAGCAGCCAAGGTGTGAACAGGGGTGTCACGCAGTATTTT	CASSQGVNRGVTQYF
TRBV30	-	TRBJ1-4	-	TGTGCCTGGAGTGCGACAGGAGCTATAAATGAAAAACTGTTTTTT	CAWSATGAINEKLFF
TRBV15	-	TRBJ1-1	-	TGTGCCACCAGCAATAAATGGGCAGCCGAAGCTTTCTTT	CATSNKWAAEAFF
TRBV28	-	TRBJ1-4	-	TGTGCCAGCAGCCGAGACAGGAGGAAGGAAAAACTGTTTTTT	CASSRDRRKEKLFF
TRBV19	-	TRBJ2-2	TRBD2	TGTGCCAGTACCACCCGAATCGGTAGCGGGAGGGGCACCGGGGAGCTGTTTTTT	CASTTRIGSGRGTGELFF
TRBV15	-	TRBJ1-1	-	TGTGCCACCAGCAGAGATCTCCCGGGGATGAGGGCTGAAGCTTTCTTT	CATSRDLPGMRAEAFF
TRBV10-3	-	TRBJ2-1	TRBD2	TGTGCCATCAGTGAGTCCCCTAGCGGGGGGTACAATGAGCAGTTCTTC	CAISESPSGGYNEQFF
TRBV5-1	-	TRBJ2-1	TRBD2	TGCGCCAGCAGCTTGGCCTTAGCGGGAGGGCCCATCAATGAGCAGTTCTTC	CASSLALAGGPINEQFF
TRBV19	-	TRBJ2-1	-	TGTGCCAGCAATTCCCCGGGACAACTTGGCAATGAGCAGTTCTTC	CASNSPGQLGNEQFF
TRBV9	-	TRBJ2-3	-	TGTGCCAGCAGCGTAGTCGGGGGGCGAGGGACAGATACGCAGTATTTT	CASSVVGGRGTDTQYF
TRBV10-3	-	TRBJ2-1	-	TGTGCCATCAGTGGCCTGACAGCCCACAATGAGCAGTTCTTC	CAISGLTAHNEQFF
TRBV29-1	-	TRBJ1-3	-	TGCAGCGTTGAAAAGCAGGCGGGAAACACCATATATTTT	CSVEKQAGNTIYF
TRBV7-6	-	TRBJ2-7	-	TGTGCCAGCAGCTTACAGGGAGCGGGCTACGAGCAGTACTTC	CASSLQGAGYEQYF
TRBV19	-	TRBJ2-7	TRBD1	TGTGCCAGTTCCAACCCGGGACAGGGGGCTTCTGAGCAGTACTTC	CASSNPGQGASEQYF
TRBV18	-	TRBJ2-7	-	TGTGCCAGCTCAGCAAATCGGGACACCTACGAGCAGTGGTTC	CASSANRDTYEQWF
TRBV13	-	TRBJ1-3	-	TGTGCCAGCAGCCGCGGGGTGGCTGGAAACACCATATATTTT	CASSRGVAGNTIYF
TRBV4-3	-	TRBJ2-1	-	TGCGCCAGCAGCCAAGACCGGGTGTGGGACAATGAGCAGTTCTTC	CASSQDRVWDNEQFF
TRBV5-6	-	TRBJ1-1	-	TGTGCCAGCAGCGTCCCTGGGGGGGCGGACACTGAAGCTTTCTTT	CASSVPGGADTEAFF
TRBV5-4	-	TRBJ1-2	TRBD1	TGTGCCAGCCAGGACAGGGGGCTGGCTGGCTACACCTTC	CASQDRGLAGYTF
TRBV20-1	-	TRBJ2-3	-	TGCAGTGCACAAGGCACAGATACGCAGTATTTT	CSAQGTDTQYF
TRBV11-2	few	TRBJ1-5	-	TGTGCCAGCAGCTTCAAGCAAGAATCGGCCCAGCATTTT	CASSFKQESAQHF
TRBV7-9	-	TRBJ2-7	TRBD1	TGTGCCAGCAGCGGGACAGCTAGCTACGAGCAGTACTTC	CASSGTASYEQYF
TRBV18	-	TRBJ1-1	TRBD1	TGTGCCAGCTCACCACGGACAGGGGAGGTCACTGAAGCTTTCTTT	CASSPRTGEVTEAFF
TRBV30	few	TRBJ1-2	-	TGTGCCTGGAGTTCTCAGACAGGCGGCTACACCTTC	CAWSSQTGGYTF
TRBV18	-	TRBJ2-7	-	TGTGCCAGCTCACCAAAAGGACAGATCTACGAGCAGTACTTC	CASSPKGQIYEQYF
TRBV25-1	-	TRBJ2-7	TRBD1	TGTGCCAGCAGTGACGGACAGGGAGATGAGCAGTACTTC	CASSDGQGDEQYF
TRBV4-1	-	TRBJ2-3	-	TGCGCCAGCAGCCAACAGGGGAAACGAGACACAGATACGCAGTATTTT	CASSQQGKRDTDTQYF
TRBV4-1	few	TRBJ2-7	-	TGCGCCAGCAGCCAAGAGTCTAGTACCCCCCTTTGGGAGCAGTACTTC	CASSQESSTPLWEQYF
TRBV15	-	TRBJ1-2	-	TGTGCCACCAGCAGAGATTCAACCCCACGGTATGGCTACACCTTC	CATSRDSTPRYGYTF
TRBV28	-	TRBJ1-2	TRBD1	TGTGCCAGCAGTTCCCCAGCGGGCAACAGGGGTTATGGCTACACCTTC	CASSSPAGNRGYGYTF
TRBV5-5	-	TRBJ2-1	TRBD2	TGTGCCAGCAGCCCGAGCGGGGGCTCCTACAATGAGCAGTTCTTC	CASSPSGGSYNEQFF
TRBV2	-	TRBJ2-7	TRBD1	TGTGCCAGCAGTGTCACAGGGGGTGGCTACGAGCAGTACTTC	CASSVTGGGYEQYF
TRBV25-1	-	TRBJ2-5	TRBD2	TGTGCCAGCAGTGATTCTGCGGGAGACGGAGAGACCCAGTACTTC	CASSDSAGDGETQYF
TRBV19	-	TRBJ1-2	-	TGTGCCAGTATGGGTGGAAGCGCCTCTAACTATGGCTACACCTTC	CASMGGSASNYGYTF
TRBV2	-	TRBJ2-3	-	TGTGCCAGCAGTGAAGCGCCTACCCCGTATTTT	CASSEAPTPYF
TRBV6-5	-	TRBJ2-1	TRBD2	TGTGCCAGCAGTCGTAGCGGGGCGTATGAGCAGTTCTTC	CASSRSGAYEQFF
TRBV7-3	-	TRBJ2-1	-	TGTGCCAGCAGCCTCGACAGCTACAATGAGCAGTTCTTC	CASSLDSYNEQFF
TRBV6-5	-	TRBJ2-2	TRBD1	TGTGCCAGCAGTTACAGGGGGCTGGTAGACACCGGGGAGCTGTTTTTT	CASSYRGLVDTGELFF
TRBV5-4	-	TRBJ2-7	-	TGTGCCAGCAGCTTGGAGGGGGAGTCCTACGAGCAGTACTTC	CASSLEGESYEQYF
TRBV2	once	TRBJ1-1	-	TGTGCCACCGCGGGAGGGGTCGGCACTGAAGCTTTCTTT	CATAGGVGTEAFF
TRBV10-3	-	TRBJ2-1	TRBD2	TGTGCCATCAATAGTGAGACTAGCGGGGGGGGTCATAGCTCCTACAATGAGCAGTTCTTC	CAINSETSGGGHSSYNEQFF
TRBV19	-	TRBJ1-1	-	TGTGCCAGTAGTATGGTACGCAGGGGGAACACTGAAGCTTTCTTT	CASSMVRRGNTEAFF
TRBV4-1	-	TRBJ2-7	-	TGCGCCAGCAGCCAAGAGACGGGCCTTCAGGGCCACGAGCAGTACTTC	CASSQETGLQGHEQYF
TRBV6-5	-	TRBJ2-7	-	TGTGCCAGCAGTTATACCCCCACTTGGGCCGAGCAGTACTTC	CASSYTPTWAEQYF
TRBV2	-	TRBJ2-6	TRBD1	TGTGCCAGCAGACCGACAGGGGGCGCTGGGGCCAACGTCCTGACTTTC	CASRPTGGAGANVLTF
TRBV6-2/TRBV6-3	-	TRBJ1-5	TRBD1	TGTGCCAGCAGTTACGGGGGACAGGGGACCAATCAGCCCCAGCATTTT	CASSYGGQGTNQPQHF
TRBV7-9	-	TRBJ2-3	-	TGTGCCAGCAGCTTAAGTATGGGGGCAACAGATACGCAGTATTTT	CASSLSMGATDTQYF